This T cell receptor beta chain was identified in a study of shared clonotypes between healthy human individuals. The overall study: Per donor, CD8 memory used one plate, CD8 naive used two, CD4 memory used three and CD4 naive used three.

Libraries were prepared by immunoSEQ multiplex PCR; TCRdb keeps only in-frame clonotypes and omits some of them. Of some 1 million clones listed, about 75% are singletons. CDR3 size: 15 residues. V trimming: 0 bases; J trimming: 1 base; junction bases outside the gene matches: 2. The germline V gene encodes CDR1 SGDLS and CDR2 YYNGEE. Findings and caveats of the study: Generally, naive subsets (rather than memory subsets) showed larger estimated richness. Donors were few, which limited the genetic and exposure-history diversity represented.

Partitioning of CD4+ cells yielded a CD45RA+ naive subset and a CD45RA-negative memory subset. The sample holds one count of this clone. Its target is unknown. This clonotype was obtained from a man aged 18 to 35 in good health. The genes are TRBV9 and TRBJ2-3; 7 bases line up with TRBD1. Sequenced sample: memory CD4+ T cells sorted from blood. Subset meaning: CD45RA-negative fraction. This CDR3 reads CASSVGTGRTDTQYF. In nucleotides, the CDR3 is TGTGCCAGCAGCGTAGGGACAGGTCGCACAGATACGCAGTATTTT.